Below are 21 T cell receptor beta chains sequenced from a single sample in a study of T-cell memory formation after mild COVID-19. One entry per CDR3 protein, called by TCRdb with MiXCR from the 5' RACE reads. Of some 97,000 distinct CDR3 sequences listed, over 8.5% were seen once; the top ten hold around 39%. The sequencing input was PBMCs or a T cell subset sorted from them (not recorded which). The receptors shown here come from a man younger than 35 who had mild COVID-19 (a few samples of this study predate the infection). Cell type and time point are not known.

This clonotype was counted many times. J is TRBJ2-7 and V is TRBV7-9; 8 positions agree with TRBD2. Germline V gene lookup returns CDR1 SEHNR and CDR2 FQNEAQ (reference sequence). Trimming took 6 bases from V and 2 from J; bases not matched to a gene: 0. This CDR3 comprises 12 residues. In DNA form, the CDR3 reads TGTGCCAGCAGTAGCGGGGCCTACGAGCAGTACTTC. Translation: CASSSGAYEQYF.

This clonotype has more than one count but fewer than ten. The V call is TRBV19, the J call TRBJ2-5; the D gene is possibly TRBD1 (5 bases). V gave up 7 bases and J gave up 1 base, with 19 bases separating them. Germline V gene sequence: CDR1 LNHDA, CDR2 SQIVND (reference sequence). The CDR3 is 16 residues long. The CDR3 region is CASTPRDRNFQETQYF. The CDR3 DNA is TGTGCCAGTACCCCGAGAGACAGAAACTTCCAAGAGACCCAGTACTTC.

This clonotype was seen a few times. The chain recombines TRBV19 with TRBJ2-7, with D possibly TRBD1 on 5 matching bases. V lost 11 bases and J lost 3, with 14 bases in between. CDR3 length: 12 residues. CDR1 and CDR2 from the germline V gene are LNHDA and SQIVND (reference sequence). The CDR3 DNA reads as TGTGCCCTAAGACAGAAAAGCTACGAGCAGTACGTC. It translates to CALRQKSYEQYV.

This clonotype was found a few times. This chain uses TRBV10-2 with TRBJ2-7; D might be TRBD2 (5 bases). The CDR3 spans 13 residues. V was clipped by 7 bases and J by 2 bases, with 12 bases between them. In germline, CDR1 is WSHSY, CDR2 SAAADI. The CDR3 region is CASNGELTYEQYF. The DNA for the CDR3 is TGCGCCAGCAATGGGGAGCTAACCTACGAGCAGTACTTC.

The chain is built from TRBV29-1 and TRBJ2-1; possibly TRBD2 for D (6 bases). This CDR3 comprises 14 residues. V was trimmed by 6 bases and J by 8 bases, leaving 20 bases between them. Germline values: CDR1 SQVTM, CDR2 ANQGSEA. Here the CDR3 reads CSVLGSSGKDEQFF. The CDR3 DNA is TGCAGCGTCCTCGGGAGTAGTGGTAAGGATGAGCAGTTCTTC.

The CDR3 coding sequence is TGCGCCAGCAGCCCCAGGACTATCCCTATGGGAAATGAGCAGTTCTTC. It specifies CASSPRTIPMGNEQFF. The chain has TRBV4-1 and TRBJ2-1, with TRBD2 as a possible D gene (6 bases). CDR1 and CDR2 from the germline V gene are MGHRA and YSYEKL. The CDR3 loop spans 16 amino acids. The germline V and J ends were trimmed by 4 bases and 7 bases, with 20 bases remaining between them.

The J gene is TRBJ2-2, the V gene TRBV5-1, with TRBD1 as a possible D gene (6 bases). CDR3 length equals 16 residues. CDR1 is SGHRS, CDR2 YFSETQ, per germline. Trimming pared 4 bases from V and 0 bases from J, leaving 13 bases between. As DNA, the CDR3 is TGCGCCAGCAGCCCAACCAAGGGGGCGAACACCGGGGAGCTGTTTTTT. Its protein is CASSPTKGANTGELFF. The entire variable domain, with the rest obtained from reference TRBV5-1 and TRBJ2-2, is as follows: KAGVTQTPRYLIKTRGQQVTLSCSPISGHRSVSWYQQTPGQGLQFLFEYFSETQRNKGNFPGRFSGRQFSNSRSEMNVSTLELGDSALYLCASSPTKGANTGELFFGEGSRLTVL.

This chain links TRBV4-1 with TRBJ1-3, with TRBD1 identical over 7 bases. The CDR3 loop spans 12 amino acids. Germline CDR1 is MGHRA and CDR2 is YSYEKL. After removal of 6 bases from V and 12 bases from J, the junction contained 8 bases not matched to a gene. The CDR3 DNA reads as TGCGCCAGCAGTCTGGACAGGTTGGACATATATTTT. This translates into CASSLDRLDIYF.

This clonotype was observed a handful of times. The J gene is TRBJ1-4, the V gene TRBV7-9; 9 bases agree with TRBD1. J was trimmed by 3 bases and V by 5 bases; bases with no gene match: 16. From germline, CDR1 is SEHNR and CDR2 FQNEAQ (reference sequence). The CDR3 is 19 residues long. The CDR3 is CASSTRPGQGPWPNEKLFF. The DNA of the CDR3 is TGTGCCAGCAGCACAAGACCGGGACAGGGACCCTGGCCTAATGAAAAACTGTTTTTT.

This clonotype has just a few counts. This sequence joins TRBV6-2 or TRBV6-3 and TRBJ1-2, with D maybe TRBD1 (6 bases). There are 14 residues in the CDR3. CDR1 and CDR2 (germline): MNHEY, SVGEGT. The V gene lost 0 bases and the J gene lost 4 bases, with 9 bases spanning the gap. CDR3 coding DNA: TGTGCCAGCAGTTACTCGGCAGGGGCCTATGGCTACACCTTC. It is translated as CASSYSAGAYGYTF.

This rearrangement joins TRBV23-1 to TRBJ2-4, with 11 bases fitting TRBD1. TRBV23-1 is sorted into the ORF group, with uncertain function. V shed 10 bases and J 0 bases; nucleotides not matched to a gene: 11. This CDR3 has 17 amino acids. The CDR3 sequence is CANPGTGGLLAKNIQYF. CDR3 in DNA: TGCGCCAACCCCGGGACAGGGGGTCTTCTAGCCAAAAACATTCAGTACTTC.

The chain has TRBV12-3 or TRBV12-4 and TRBJ1-6; 7 nucleotides line up with TRBD1. The CDR3 extends over 15 amino acids. The V segment lost 7 bases and the J segment 9 bases; nucleotides outside the gene matches: 12. This chain's CDR3 is CASTYRGDRSSPLHF. CDR3 DNA sequence: TGTGCCAGCACCTACCGGGGGGACAGATCTTCACCCCTCCACTTT.

The chain combines TRBV4-2 with TRBJ2-3; no clear D gene. V was pared by 0 bases and J by 11 bases, with 24 bases between. The CDR3 extends over 17 amino acids. Germline-derived CDR1 and CDR2 are LGHNA and YNFKEQ. This CDR3 reads CASSQDLLNPMEVKQYF. The CDR3 DNA sequence: TGTGCCAGCAGCCAAGATTTACTAAACCCAATGGAAGTTAAGCAGTATTTT.

This clonotype was observed a handful of times. The CDR3 region is CASSSSVQVWGYTF. The CDR3 DNA reads as TGTGCCAGCAGCTCTTCAGTTCAAGTGTGGGGCTACACCTTC. The chain is built from TRBV7-3 and TRBJ1-2; D not resolved. CDR3 length equals 14 residues. CDR1 is SGHTA and CDR2 is FQGTGA in the germline V gene. V lost 4 bases to trimming and J lost 8 bases, with 17 bases between them.

This clonotype was found a few times. The chain combines TRBV9 with TRBJ2-3; TRBD1 matches at 10 bases. Germline assignment: CDR1 SGDLS and CDR2 YYNGEE. This CDR3 spans 16 amino acids. V shed 2 bases and J 2 bases; nucleotides not matched to a gene: 5. The chain's CDR3 is CASSVGQGPSTDTQYF. Here the CDR3 DNA reads TGTGCCAGCAGCGTGGGACAGGGGCCTTCCACAGATACGCAGTATTTT.

The gene calls are TRBV9 and TRBJ2-7; TRBD2 agrees at 9 bases. Trimming took 0 bases from V and 3 from J; bases not matched to a gene: 4. The germline V gene has CDR1 SGDLS and CDR2 YYNGEE. CDR3 length: 15 residues. In nucleotides, the CDR3 is TGTGCCAGCAGCGTAGACGCTAGCGGGGTCTACGAGCAGTACGTC. Translation: CASSVDASGVYEQYV.

This clonotype has at least ten counts. The J gene is TRBJ1-1, the V gene TRBV7-2, with D uncertain. The germline gives CDR1 SGHTA, CDR2 FQGNSA. The CDR3 contains 12 residues. V shed 1 base and J shed 12 bases, with 12 bases lying between them. CDR3 amino acids: CASSLVGPFSFF. The CDR3 DNA is TGTGCCAGCAGCTTAGTCGGGCCTTTTTCTTTCTTT.

This clonotype was recorded at least ten times. J is TRBJ2-3 and V is TRBV6-5, with a possible D match to TRBD2 (5 bases). Trimming took off 2 bases at V and 6 bases at J, with 12 bases between the two ends. There are 14 residues in the CDR3. CDR1 and CDR2 from the germline V gene are MNHEY and SVGAGI. CDR3 DNA sequence: TGTGCCAGCAGTTACGGGAGTAGCAGGGATACGCAGTATTTT. Translating it yields CASSYGSSRDTQYF.

This chain joins TRBV2 and TRBJ2-2; TRBD2 matches at 12 bases. Trimming took 5 bases from V and 9 from J; bases not matched to a gene: 7. From germline, CDR1 is SNHLY and CDR2 FYNNEI. This CDR3 is built from 15 residues. DNA for the CDR3: TGTGCCAGCAGTCCCGAGACTAGCGGGGGTCGGGAGCTGTTTTTT. Translating gives CASSPETSGGRELFF.

Ten or more counts support this clonotype. The rearrangement links TRBV15 to TRBJ1-1, with D unclear. CDR3 size: 12 residues. The ends were cut back, 0 bases at V and 7 bases at J, with 6 bases in the middle. CDR1 and CDR2 (germline): LNHNV, YYDKDF (reference sequence). The CDR3, as DNA: TGTGCCACCAGCAGAGATTTCATTGAAGCTTTCTTT. This codes for CATSRDFIEAFF.

This clonotype was detected only a few times. The chain employs TRBV29-1 and TRBJ1-1; 8 positions match TRBD1. J lost 1 base, V lost 7 bases, and 2 bases had no gene match. Germline V gene lookup returns CDR1 SQVTM and CDR2 ANQGSEA. The CDR3 loop spans 12 amino acids. CDR3 protein: CSAGTGNTEAFF. In DNA form, the CDR3 reads TGCAGCGCTGGGACAGGGAACACTGAAGCTTTCTTT.